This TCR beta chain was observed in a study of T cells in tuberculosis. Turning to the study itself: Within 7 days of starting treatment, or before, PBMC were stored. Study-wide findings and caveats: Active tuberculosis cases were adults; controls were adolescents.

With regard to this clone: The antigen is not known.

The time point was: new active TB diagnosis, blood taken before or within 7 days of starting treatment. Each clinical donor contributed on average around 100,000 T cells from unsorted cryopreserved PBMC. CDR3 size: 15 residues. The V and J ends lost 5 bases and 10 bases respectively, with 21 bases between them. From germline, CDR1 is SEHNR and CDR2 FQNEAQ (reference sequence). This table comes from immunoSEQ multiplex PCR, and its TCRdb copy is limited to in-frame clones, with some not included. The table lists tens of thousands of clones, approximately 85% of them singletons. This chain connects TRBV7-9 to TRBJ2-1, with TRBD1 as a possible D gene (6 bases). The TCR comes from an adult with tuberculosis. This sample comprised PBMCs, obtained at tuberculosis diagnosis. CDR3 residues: CASSPRVGQRGEQFF. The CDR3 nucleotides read TGTGCCAGCAGCCCCCGGGTCGGGCAGAGGGGGGAGCAGTTCTTC. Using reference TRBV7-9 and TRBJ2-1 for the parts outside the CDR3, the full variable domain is DTGVSQNPRHKITKRGQNVTFRCDPISEHNRLYWYRQTLGQGPEFLTYFQNEAQLEKSRLLSDRFSAERPKGSFSTLEIQRTEQGDSAMYLCASSPRVGQRGEQFFGPGTRLTVL.